The entry below gives a single TCR beta chain sequence along with its context. Its target is unknown. The germline V and J ends were trimmed by 1 base and 5 bases, with 14 bases remaining between them. Germline values: CDR1 SGHVS, CDR2 FNYEAQ. The CDR3 is made up of 15 amino acids. Separate from the approximately 700-subject first cohort was the roughly 120-subject validation cohort, to which the donors belonged. This sample stems from a study of cytomegalovirus exposure and HLA in healthy donors. Points from the study as a whole: Later, an analysis found that TCR clusters from the first cohort tended to co-occur in the 95 to 150 validation repertoires.

Sequenced by immunoSEQ multiplex PCR; TCRdb stores in-frame clones only, minus some. The repertoire holds under 400,000 clones, with around 86% as singletons. Specimen: PBMCs. This receptor was obtained from a woman younger than 30 in good health and CMV-seronegative. The V call is TRBV7-6, the J call TRBJ2-5; maybe TRBD1 (6 bases). CDR3 in amino acids: CASSLGNRATETQYF. The CDR3 DNA reads TGTGCCAGCAGCTTAGGTAACAGGGCGACCGAGACCCAGTACTTC.